Below, one TCR beta chain is given with its context. Its cognate antigen is unknown. This sample was taken from a study of shared clonotypes between healthy human individuals. Whole-study results and caveats: Among donors, sharing of clonotypes was expected to be affected by sequencing depth.

All donors qualified as healthy HIV-negative adults and had experienced no recent acute infections or vaccinations. Under the authors' procedure: Filtering was not the same, since immunoSEQ gave junction-only sequences without quality scores. Produced via immunoSEQ multiplex PCR; TCRdb's table is partial and in-frame only. V and J calls and clone size are as listed in that table; D and trimming were resolved from the DNA. Among over a million clones listed, 95% to 97% were seen once. The clonotype originates from a man aged 25 to 40 in good health. Sequencing input: naive CD4+ T cells sorted from blood. Subset noted: CD45RA+ positively selected.

CDR3 protein: CASSLGPFSNEPQHF. CDR3 DNA sequence: TGTGCCAGCAGCTTAGGACCCTTCAGTAATGAGCCCCAGCATTTT. The chain uses TRBV7-9 and TRBJ1-5; D uncertain. CDR3 length equals 15 residues. The V end was cut by 1 base, the J end by 8 bases, with 15 bases between. Germline loops: CDR1 SEHNR, CDR2 FQNEAQ (reference sequence).